What follows describes a single T cell receptor (beta chain). The data derive from a study of regulatory T cells in long-lasting Graves disease. CDR3 length equals 15 residues. Trimming removed 1 base at V and 3 bases at J, with 12 bases between. Per germline, CDR1 SGHAT and CDR2 FQNNGV. Documented time point: newly diagnosed GD, antithyroid drugs for less than 3 months. Scientists built the TCR library using RNA that was extracted from PBMCs. Arm-PCR of CDR3 regions and iRepertoire HTBI primers were the basis on which TCR beta libraries were built. TCRdb itself ran the multiplex PCR reads through MiXCR, one entry per CDR3 protein. Found here are 530,000 or so distinct CDR3 sequences, about 14% of them singletons; the top ten hold roughly 10%. These data also featured in a second study, about T cells in Graves' hyperthyroidism and ophthalmopathy.

The chain couples TRBV11-2 to TRBJ2-5; D perhaps matches TRBD2 (5 bases). The source material was peripheral blood mononuclear cells (PBMCs), sampled at new diagnosis, from a patient treated with antithyroid drugs. The sequence derives from a man aged 30 to 45 with Graves disease. The CDR3 DNA reads TGTGCCAGCAGCTTAGGGACGGACTTAAAAGAGACCCAGTACTTC. Protein: CASSLGTDLKETQYF.